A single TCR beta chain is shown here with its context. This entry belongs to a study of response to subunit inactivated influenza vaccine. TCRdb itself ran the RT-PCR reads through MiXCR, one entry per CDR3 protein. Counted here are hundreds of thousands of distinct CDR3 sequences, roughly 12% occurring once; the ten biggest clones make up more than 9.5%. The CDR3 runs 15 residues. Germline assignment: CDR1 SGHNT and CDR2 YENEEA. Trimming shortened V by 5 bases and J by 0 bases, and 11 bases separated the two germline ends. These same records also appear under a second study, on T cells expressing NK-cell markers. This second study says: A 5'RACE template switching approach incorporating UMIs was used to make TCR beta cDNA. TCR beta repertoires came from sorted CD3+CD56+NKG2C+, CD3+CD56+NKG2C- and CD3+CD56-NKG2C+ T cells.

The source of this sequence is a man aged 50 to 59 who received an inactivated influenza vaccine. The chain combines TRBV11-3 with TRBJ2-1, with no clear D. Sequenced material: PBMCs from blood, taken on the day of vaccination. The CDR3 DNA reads TGTGCCAGCAGCCCAACGGCTAGCTCCTACAATGAGCAGTTCTTC. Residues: CASSPTASSYNEQFF.